This T cell receptor beta chain was identified in a study of blood T cell repertoires in COVID-19. On the study more broadly: The cDNA or gDNA used as material had been derived from T cells, B-cell-depleted T cells, or PBMCs.

The repertoire was sequenced with immunoSEQ multiplex PCR; TCRdb's copy has only in-frame clones and lacks some. This sample has 350,000 to 400,000 clones, with more than 75% found just once. V shed 4 bases, J shed 0 bases, and the junction held 3 bases outside the gene matches. Germline values: CDR1 LNHDA, CDR2 SQIVND (reference sequence). This CDR3 region has 14 residues. This clone was seen more than once but under ten times. The chain employs TRBV19 and TRBJ2-7; 7 nucleotides line up with TRBD1. Source material: PBMCs or T cells enriched from blood (not recorded which). The TCR sequence derives from a woman aged 18-29 years who had recovered from COVID-19. This CDR3 is CASSTTGNSYEQYF. Here the CDR3 DNA reads TGTGCCAGTAGTACGACAGGGAACTCCTACGAGCAGTACTTC.